The rows below give T cell receptor beta chains drawn from one sample of a study of identifying expanded T cells in peripheral blood. Sequencing was performed with immunoSEQ multiplex PCR; in TCRdb, only in-frame clones are kept and a portion is missing. Of around 80,000 clones listed, 90% are singletons. The material sequenced was blood. These receptors were taken from a person between 18 and 75 years old in good health. The CDR3 runs from the conserved cysteine through the conserved F or W. D genes are given only for firm matches. Part of the rows lack a size; the others show once, few, many or a class for expanded clones.

size,J,D,V,DNA,CDR3
-,TRBJ1-2,-,TRBV2,TGTGCCAGCAGTCGGGGTGGGGGCCAGCGAATATGGGAGGCTAACTATGGCTACACCTTC,CASSRGGGQRIWEANYGYTF
-,TRBJ1-5,-,TRBV19,TGTGCCAGTAGTATGCCTTTTATAGGAGGAAATCAGCCCCAGCATTTT,CASSMPFIGGNQPQHF
-,TRBJ2-5,TRBD1,TRBV28,TGTGCCAGCAGTTTTAGGGACAGGGGGCGTGAGACCCAGTACTTC,CASSFRDRGRETQYF
-,TRBJ1-1,TRBD1,TRBV12-5,TGTGCTAGTGGGGGGACAGGGGACACTGAAGCTTTCTTT,CASGGTGDTEAFF
once,TRBJ2-3,-,TRBV4-3,TGCGCCAGCAGCCTCCGACTGGATTTCACAGATACGCAGTATTTT,CASSLRLDFTDTQYF
-,TRBJ1-1,-,TRBV6-9,TGTGCCAGCAGTTCCGAATTTCGGACAGCCGCTGAAGCTTTCTTT,CASSSEFRTAAEAFF
-,TRBJ2-5,TRBD2,TRBV9,TGTGCCAGCAGCGGAGGTAGTCTAGCGGGGGGATGGGAGACCCAGTACTTC,CASSGGSLAGGWETQYF
-,TRBJ2-3,TRBD2,TRBV19,TGTGCCAGTAGTATTTCCGGGACTAGCGGGAGGGCCAATACGCAGTATTTT,CASSISGTSGRANTQYF
once,TRBJ2-5,TRBD2,TRBV5-1,TGCGCCAGCAGCTTGAATGGACTAGTTTTACAGACCCAGTACTTC,CASSLNGLVLQTQYF
-,TRBJ1-6,-,TRBV19,TGTGCCAGTAGTCCCCAAGGATTAAGCTATAATTCACCCCTCCACTTT,CASSPQGLSYNSPLHF
-,TRBJ1-2,-,TRBV11-2,TGTGCCAGCAGCCCTTCCACGGACTATGGCTACACCTTC,CASSPSTDYGYTF
-,TRBJ2-7,TRBD1,TRBV18,TGTGCCAGCTCACGAGGACAGGGGCCCAGCTCCTACGAGCAGTACTTC,CASSRGQGPSSYEQYF
-,TRBJ2-7,-,TRBV28,TGTGCCAGCAGTTTCCCCGGGGGCTCCTACGAGCAGTACTTC,CASSFPGGSYEQYF
-,TRBJ2-7,-,TRBV2,TGTGCCAGCAGTGAGGCCAGGCTATACGAGCAGTACTTC,CASSEARLYEQYF
-,TRBJ1-1,-,TRBV4-1,TGCGCCAGCAGCCAAGGTCGGGGGTACACTGAAGCTTTCTTT,CASSQGRGYTEAFF
once,TRBJ2-7,-,TRBV6-6,TGTGCCAGCAGTTACAGGGTAGGTCCCTACGAGCAGTACTTC,CASSYRVGPYEQYF
-,TRBJ1-2,TRBD1,TRBV6-5,TGTGCCAGCAGCCCCGGGACAGGGGAAAGACATGGCTACACCTTC,CASSPGTGERHGYTF
-,TRBJ2-3,-,TRBV19,TGTGCCAGTAGTATGGTCACAGATACGCAGTATTTT,CASSMVTDTQYF
-,TRBJ2-1,TRBD2,TRBV28,TGTGCCAGCAGTTTACCCGGGACTAGCGGGAGCTATGAGCAGTTCTTC,CASSLPGTSGSYEQFF
-,TRBJ2-7,-,TRBV6-1,TGTGCCAGCACGTCCCGACGGGGGCCCGGGAACGAGCAGTACTTC,CASTSRRGPGNEQYF
-,TRBJ1-1,-,TRBV5-1,TGCGCCAGCAGCTTTACCGGGCCGACGAACACTGAAGCTTTCTTT,CASSFTGPTNTEAFF
-,TRBJ2-7,-,TRBV7-8,TGTGCCAGCAGCTTAACCACATGGGCCTACGAGCAGTACTTC,CASSLTTWAYEQYF
-,TRBJ2-1,-,TRBV28,TGTGCCAGCAGTTTCTCGAGCTCCTACAATGAGCAGTTCTTC,CASSFSSSYNEQFF
-,TRBJ2-2,TRBD1,TRBV18,TGTGCCAGCTCACTAATGATGACCGCGACAGGGTACACCGGGGAGCTGTTTTTT,CASSLMMTATGYTGELFF
once,TRBJ2-3,-,TRBV4-3,TGCGCCAGCAGCGGGTTTCTCAGGGATACGCAGTATTTT,CASSGFLRDTQYF
-,TRBJ2-2,TRBD1,TRBV7-2,TGTGCCAGCAGCTTCAGGGGGCAGAGCGGGGAGCTGTTTTTT,CASSFRGQSGELFF
-,TRBJ1-1,-,TRBV7-2,TGTGCCAGCAGCTTAGTCCCCGACAGCACTGAAGCTTTCTTT,CASSLVPDSTEAFF
-,TRBJ2-7,-,TRBV2,TGTGCCAGCGGCGGCATACCTTACGAGCAGTACTTC,CASGGIPYEQYF
-,TRBJ2-3,-,TRBV7-2,TGTGCCAGCAGGGTCTCCTCCCATACGGAGTATTTT,CASRVSSHTEYF
-,TRBJ2-1,-,TRBV7-3,TGTGCCAGCAGCCCGGATCGTGGCTTTGCTGAGCAGTTCTTC,CASSPDRGFAEQFF
-,TRBJ2-7,TRBD1,TRBV6-5,TGTGCCAGCAGTTACTCCGGACAGGGCTCCTACGAGCAGTACTTC,CASSYSGQGSYEQYF
-,TRBJ1-1,-,TRBV12-5,TGTGCTAGTGGTTTGGAGGGGAACACTGAAGCTTTCTTT,CASGLEGNTEAFF
-,TRBJ2-3,TRBD2,TRBV2,TGTGCCAGCAGGGATGGGGGACTAGTGAGGGGCACAGATACGCAGTATTTT,CASRDGGLVRGTDTQYF
-,TRBJ1-1,-,TRBV5-1,TGCGCCAGCAGCAGCGCAGGGGATCGAACCACTGAAGCTTTCTTT,CASSSAGDRTTEAFF
-,TRBJ1-1,-,TRBV6-6,TGTGCCACCCAAGGGACGGCGGACACTGAAGCTTTCTTT,CATQGTADTEAFF
-,TRBJ2-7,TRBD2,TRBV2,TGTGCCAGCCAGACTAGCGGGATCTCCTACGAGCAGTACTTC,CASQTSGISYEQYF
-,TRBJ2-2,-,TRBV7-6,TGTGCCAGCAGCTTCGCCAGGGACACCGGGGAGCTGTTTTTT,CASSFARDTGELFF
-,TRBJ2-1,TRBD2,TRBV7-2,TGTGCCAGCAGCCCGCAAATAACTAGCGGGGGTAACAACAATGAGCAGTTCTTC,CASSPQITSGGNNNEQFF
-,TRBJ2-1,-,TRBV19,TGTGCCAGTAGTACGGGGCACCCGAGCTCTGAGCAGTTCTTC,CASSTGHPSSEQFF
-,TRBJ2-7,-,TRBV11-1,TGTGCCAGCAGCCCCAGAGCGGGCGAGCAGTACTTC,CASSPRAGEQYF
-,TRBJ1-1,-,TRBV18,TGTGCCAGCTCACCAAAGGCAGGGGAGGGAACTGAAGCTTTCTTT,CASSPKAGEGTEAFF
once,TRBJ2-3,-,TRBV29-1,TGCAGCGTTGTAGGGGCAGCTAGCACAGATACGCAGTATTTT,CSVVGAASTDTQYF
once,TRBJ1-5,TRBD1,TRBV6-1,TGTGCCAGCAGTAGGACAGGAGTCAATCAGCCCCAGCATTTT,CASSRTGVNQPQHF
-,TRBJ2-7,TRBD1,TRBV7-9,TGTGCCAGCAGCTTAACCGGGACAGGGGGCAGATCCTACGAGCAGTACTTC,CASSLTGTGGRSYEQYF
-,TRBJ1-4,-,TRBV6-1,TGTGCCAGCGTGGGGGTACGGGAAAAACTGTTTTTT,CASVGVREKLFF
-,TRBJ2-2,TRBD2,TRBV7-2,TGTGCCAGCAGCCTCCTAGGAAGCGGGAGGGCCGACACCGGGGAGCTGTTTTTT,CASSLLGSGRADTGELFF
once,TRBJ2-2,TRBD1,TRBV6-1,TGTGCCAGCAGTGTAAGGACAGGGTTCGGGGAGCTGTTTTTT,CASSVRTGFGELFF
-,TRBJ2-2,-,TRBV19,TGTGCCAGTAGTATTTCGACGGAGAACACCGGGGAGCTGTTTTTT,CASSISTENTGELFF
-,TRBJ1-1,-,TRBV18,TGTGCCAGCTCACCACGTTCGAGCACTGAAGCTTTCTTT,CASSPRSSTEAFF
-,TRBJ2-3,-,TRBV5-5,TGTGCCAGCAGCTTCCAGGGAAGGGGCACAGATACGCAGTATTTT,CASSFQGRGTDTQYF
-,TRBJ1-1,TRBD1,TRBV6-5,TGTGCCAGCACGGACAGGGGAGAAGACGACACTGAAGCTTTCTTT,CASTDRGEDDTEAFF